Presented here are 3 T cell receptor beta chains from one specimen sequenced in a study of cytomegalovirus exposure and HLA in healthy donors. The PCR was carried out with 60 Vbeta primers and 13 Jbeta primers. Libraries were prepared by immunoSEQ multiplex PCR; TCRdb keeps only in-frame clonotypes and omits some of them. The sample lists about 77,000 clones, roughly four fifths occurring once. The sequenced material came from PBMCs. These TCRs come from a man aged 35 to 55 in good health and CMV-seronegative.

This chain uses TRBV29-1 with TRBJ2-5; TRBD2 aligns across 7 bases. CDR1 and CDR2 (germline): SQVTM, ANQGSEA. V shed 6 bases, J shed 9 bases, and the junction held 16 bases outside the gene matches. The CDR3 has 14 residues. CDR3 sequence (DNA): TGCAGCGTGGGAGACATATTGGGGGGGGAGGCCCAGTACTTC. Amino acid sequence: CSVGDILGGEAQYF.

V is TRBV28 and J is TRBJ2-5, with TRBD2 matching 7 bases. CDR3 length: 15 amino acids. Germline CDR1 reads MDHEN; CDR2 reads SYDVKM. The V and J ends lost 6 bases and 4 bases, in that order; junction bases with no gene match: 11. The CDR3 DNA follows: TGTGCCAGCAGCCGAAGTACGTCTAGCGGAGAGACCCAGTACTTC. Protein: CASSRSTSSGETQYF.

The chain recombines TRBV30 with TRBJ2-6; tentative D call: TRBD1 (5 bases). Trimming shortened V by 0 bases and J by 0 bases, and 6 bases separated the two germline ends. The germline V gene has CDR1 GTSNPN and CDR2 SVGIG (reference sequence). The CDR3 covers 15 residues. As DNA, the CDR3 is TGTGCCTGGAGTGTGGGGCACTCTGGGGCCAACGTCCTGACTTTC. The encoded protein is CAWSVGHSGANVLTF.